These T cell receptor beta chains were read from a single sample in a study of cytomegalovirus exposure and HLA in healthy donors. Some clones are missing from TCRdb's copy, which holds only in-frame ones; the method was immunoSEQ multiplex PCR. The table lists fewer than 200,000 clones, approximately 85% of them singletons. Sequencing input: PBMCs. These receptors all stem from a young man in good health and CMV-seropositive. Each CDR3 is given with its conserved first and last residue. The D gene is left open where the match is weak. Expanded clones get a size class; other rows say once, few or many, or leave the size out.

D gene: TRBD1
clone size: -
V gene: TRBV7-3
J gene: TRBJ2-1
CDR3 protein: CASSFDRGRNEQFF
CDR3 DNA: TGTGCCAGCAGCTTCGACAGGGGGCGGAATGAGCAGTTCTTC

D gene: TRBD1
clone size: once
V gene: TRBV28
J gene: TRBJ1-1
CDR3 protein: CASTLTGAAFF
CDR3 DNA: TGTGCCAGCACTCTGACAGGGGCGGCTTTCTTT

D gene: TRBD2
clone size: -
V gene: TRBV5-6
J gene: TRBJ2-1
CDR3 protein: CASSFETSGRHEQFF
CDR3 DNA: TGTGCCAGCAGCTTCGAGACTAGCGGGAGGCATGAGCAGTTCTTC

D gene: TRBD1
clone size: -
V gene: TRBV2
J gene: TRBJ2-3
CDR3 protein: CASSEDRAADTQYF
CDR3 DNA: TGTGCCAGCAGTGAGGACAGGGCAGCAGATACGCAGTATTTT

D gene: TRBD2
clone size: -
V gene: TRBV5-4
J gene: TRBJ2-3
CDR3 protein: CASSASGRRDTQYF
CDR3 DNA: TGTGCCAGCAGCGCCAGCGGGAGGAGGGATACGCAGTATTTT

D gene: TRBD2
clone size: once
V gene: TRBV11-2
J gene: TRBJ2-1
CDR3 protein: CASSFQSTSGRAYNEQFF
CDR3 DNA: TGTGCCAGCAGCTTCCAATCGACTAGCGGGAGGGCCTACAATGAGCAGTTCTTC

D gene: -
clone size: -
V gene: TRBV5-1
J gene: TRBJ1-2
CDR3 protein: CASSLSTQGQGYTF
CDR3 DNA: TGCGCCAGCAGCTTATCCACACAGGGTCAGGGCTACACCTTC

D gene: -
clone size: few
V gene: TRBV5-1
J gene: TRBJ1-1
CDR3 protein: CASSADTEPQEAFF
CDR3 DNA: TGCGCCAGCAGCGCCGACACGGAACCACAGGAAGCTTTCTTT

D gene: -
clone size: -
V gene: TRBV6-4
J gene: TRBJ1-1
CDR3 protein: CASSDRRGGASLMNTEAFF
CDR3 DNA: TGTGCCAGCAGTGACAGAAGGGGGGGGGCCTCACTAATGAACACTGAAGCTTTCTTT

D gene: TRBD1
clone size: -
V gene: TRBV7-2
J gene: TRBJ2-2
CDR3 protein: CASSLASGGNTGELFF
CDR3 DNA: TGTGCCAGCAGCTTAGCTTCAGGGGGGAACACCGGGGAGCTGTTTTTT

D gene: TRBD2
clone size: -
V gene: TRBV29-1
J gene: TRBJ2-5
CDR3 protein: CSAGLAGETQYF
CDR3 DNA: TGCAGCGCCGGACTAGCGGGAGAGACCCAGTACTTC

D gene: -
clone size: -
V gene: TRBV6-1
J gene: TRBJ1-5
CDR3 protein: CASSEWSWGPNQPQHF
CDR3 DNA: TGTGCCAGCAGTGAATGGTCCTGGGGGCCGAATCAGCCCCAGCATTTT

D gene: -
clone size: -
V gene: TRBV6-1
J gene: TRBJ1-1
CDR3 protein: CASSVLTLVWAFF
CDR3 DNA: TGTGCCAGCAGTGTTCTAACCTTGGTTTGGGCTTTCTTT

D gene: -
clone size: -
V gene: TRBV27
J gene: TRBJ2-1
CDR3 protein: CASSSPTRVSSYNEQFF
CDR3 DNA: TGTGCCAGCAGTTCCCCGACTAGGGTAAGCTCCTACAATGAGCAGTTCTTC

D gene: TRBD2
clone size: few
V gene: TRBV18
J gene: TRBJ2-2
CDR3 protein: CASSGASGNTGELFF
CDR3 DNA: TGTGCCAGCTCAGGGGCTAGCGGGAACACCGGGGAGCTGTTTTTT

D gene: -
clone size: -
V gene: TRBV7-6
J gene: TRBJ2-2
CDR3 protein: CASSFELVLNTGELFF
CDR3 DNA: TGTGCCAGCAGCTTCGAGTTGGTCTTGAACACCGGGGAGCTGTTTTTT